Each of the 22 T cell receptor beta chains below was sequenced from the same sample in a study of response to subunit inactivated influenza vaccine. TCRdb itself ran the RT-PCR reads through MiXCR, one entry per CDR3 protein. This table has approximately 700,000 distinct CDR3 sequences, around 16% appearing once. Here the sequenced sample was PBMCs from blood, taken approximately 12 days after vaccination. The receptors here all came from a middle-aged man who received an inactivated influenza vaccine.

A few counts support this clonotype. The V gene is TRBV7-2, the J gene TRBJ1-5; unclear D gene. The CDR3 runs 15 residues. V lost 2 bases and J 0 bases, leaving 8 bases between the germline ends. Germline values: CDR1 SGHTA, CDR2 FQGNSA. The chain's CDR3 is CASSLMAYSNQPQHF. The CDR3 DNA reads as TGTGCCAGCAGCTTAATGGCTTATAGCAATCAGCCCCAGCATTTT. Full variable domain (missing parts from reference TRBV7-2 and TRBJ1-5): GAGVSQSPSNKVTEKGKDVELRCDPISGHTALYWYRQSLGQGLEFLIYFQGNSAPDKSGLPSDRFSAERTGGSVSTLTIQRTQQEDSAVYLCASSLMAYSNQPQHFGDGTRLSIL.

This clonotype was observed a handful of times. The chain joins TRBV4-3 to TRBJ2-2, with D tentatively TRBD1 or TRBD2 (7 bases each). Trimming took 2 bases from V and 4 from J, leaving 14 bases between them. This CDR3 contains 16 residues. Germline-derived CDR1 and CDR2 are LGHNA and YSLEER. DNA of the CDR3: TGCGCCAGCAGCCAATTTCAGGGGGGGGGCACCGGGGAGCTGTTTTTT. It encodes CASSQFQGGGTGELFF.

This clonotype was seen a few times. The chain uses TRBV12-3 or TRBV12-4 and TRBJ1-2; the match to TRBD1 covers 7 bases. V was clipped by 7 bases and J by 5 bases; unmatched bases: 7. This CDR3 is built from 13 residues. CDR3 protein: CASTYRGGYGYTF. Written as DNA, the CDR3 is TGTGCCAGCACCTACAGGGGAGGTTATGGCTACACCTTC.

This clonotype was observed a few times. V and J are TRBV12-3 or TRBV12-4 and TRBJ2-3, with TRBD2 as a possible D gene (5 bases). The CDR3 runs to 14 residues. The V and J ends lost 2 bases and 2 bases respectively, with 8 bases between them. The CDR3 DNA sequence: TGTGCCAGCAGTTTATCGGGGTTCACAGATACGCAGTATTTT. This encodes CASSLSGFTDTQYF.

This clonotype was seen more than once but under ten times. This rearrangement joins TRBV29-1 to TRBJ2-3, with TRBD1 matching over 9 bases. Looked up from germline, CDR1 is SQVTM and CDR2 is ANQGSEA. This CDR3 has 14 amino acids. V was clipped by 4 bases and J by 4 bases; unmatched bases: 6. CDR3 sequence reads: CSVANRGRPDTQYF. CDR3 coding DNA: TGCAGCGTTGCGAACAGGGGGCGGCCAGATACGCAGTATTTT.

This clonotype was detected a few times. The V and J genes are TRBV9 and TRBJ2-1, with a possible D match to TRBD2 (5 bases). The CDR3 is made up of 18 amino acids. Germline V gene lookup returns CDR1 SGDLS and CDR2 YYNGEE. V gave up 0 bases and J gave up 2 bases, with 18 bases separating them. DNA for the CDR3: TGTGCCAGCAGCGTAGCGGAACGGTGGCGGGCCACCTACAATGAGCAGTTCTTC. Its protein product is CASSVAERWRATYNEQFF.

In this sample, this clonotype turned up a few times. The V gene is TRBV7-2, the J gene TRBJ2-1; TRBD2 is a possible D gene (7 bases). The CDR3 contains 16 residues. CDR1 and CDR2 from the germline V gene are SGHTA and FQGNSA. The V gene lost 5 bases and the J gene lost 1 base, with 15 bases spanning the gap. The CDR3 spells CASSPIEGGSYNEQFF. CDR3 DNA: TGTGCCAGCAGCCCCATAGAGGGGGGGTCCTACAATGAGCAGTTCTTC. Drawing the rest from reference TRBV7-2 and TRBJ2-1, the complete variable domain is GAGVSQSPSNKVTEKGKDVELRCDPISGHTALYWYRQSLGQGLEFLIYFQGNSAPDKSGLPSDRFSAERTGGSVSTLTIQRTQQEDSAVYLCASSPIEGGSYNEQFFGPGTRLTVL.

DNA for the CDR3: TGTGCCATCAGTGAGTCTGCTAGCGGCAACAATGAGCAGTTCTTC. This codes for CAISESASGNNEQFF. The chain employs TRBV10-3 and TRBJ2-1; 7 bases are shared with TRBD2. V trimming: 0 bases; J trimming: 5 bases; junction bases outside the gene matches: 4. The germline CDR1 and CDR2 sequences are ENHRY and SYGVKD. The length of the CDR3 is 15 residues.

This chain connects TRBV29-1 to TRBJ1-1, with 7 bases identical to TRBD1. Looked up from germline, CDR1 is SQVTM and CDR2 is ANQGSEA. The CDR3 is 12 amino acids. The trim removed 7 bases at V and 7 bases at J, leaving 9 bases unmatched. The CDR3 loop reads CSGNRGSLEAFF. The CDR3 coding sequence is TGCAGCGGGAACAGGGGTTCGCTTGAAGCTTTCTTT. The full variable domain, rest sourced from reference TRBV29-1 and TRBJ1-1, is SAVISQKPSRDICQRGTSLTIQCQVDSQVTMMFWYRQQPGQSLTLIATANQGSEATYESGFVIDKFPISRPNLTFSTLTVSNMSPEDSSIYLCSGNRGSLEAFFGQGTRLTVV.

The chain links TRBV20-1 to TRBJ2-4, with TRBD1 as a possible D gene (6 bases). The CDR3 has 13 residues. From germline, CDR1 is DFQATT and CDR2 SNEGSKA (reference sequence). V was shortened by 6 bases and J by 6 bases, with 15 bases between the two germline ends. The DNA of the CDR3 is TGCAGTGCCACGACAGGCACGCTAAACATTCAGTACTTC. Protein product: CSATTGTLNIQYF.

This chain uses TRBV28 with TRBJ2-7; 7 bases are a match to TRBD2. The CDR3 runs 15 residues. Losses at the gene ends were 5 bases for V and 0 bases for J; bases not matched to a gene: 7. Looked up from germline, CDR1 is MDHEN and CDR2 is SYDVKM. For the CDR3, the DNA is TGTGCCAGCAGTAATGGGGACTACAGCTCCTACGAGCAGTACTTC. Its translation is CASSNGDYSSYEQYF. The complete variable domain, with remaining parts taken from reference TRBV28 and TRBJ2-7, reads DVKVTQSSRYLVKRTGEKVFLECVQDMDHENMFWYRQDPGLGLRLIYFSYDVKMKEKGDIPEGYSVSREKKERFSLILESASTNQTSMYLCASSNGDYSSYEQYFGPGTRLTVT.

V usage is TRBV20-1 and J usage is TRBJ2-3; TRBD2 aligns across 9 bases. The V gene's germline CDR1 is DFQATT and CDR2 SNEGSKA (reference sequence). CDR3 length equals 19 residues. Trimming took 6 bases from V and 6 from J; bases not matched to a gene: 25. The CDR3 loop reads CSAPPTGPVAGDSPDTQYF. CDR3 DNA sequence: TGCAGTGCGCCGCCGACAGGGCCCGTAGCGGGAGACTCCCCCGATACGCAGTATTTT.

There are a few counts of this clonotype. The chain carries TRBV5-1 and TRBJ2-3; D is possibly TRBD2 (5 bases). The CDR3 extends over 15 amino acids. V lost 0 bases, J lost 2 bases, and 10 bases lay in between. From germline, CDR1 is SGHRS and CDR2 YFSETQ. For the CDR3, the DNA is TGCGCCAGCAGCTTGGTTCGCGGGCCCACAGATACGCAGTATTTT. Its translation: CASSLVRGPTDTQYF.

This clonotype was seen more than once but under ten times. The rearrangement joins TRBV6-1 to TRBJ1-6; D ambiguous. Trimming shortened V by 2 bases and J by 14 bases, and 16 bases separated the two germline ends. The CDR3 sequence is 14 residues long. Germline V gives CDR1 MNHNS, CDR2 SASEGT. The CDR3 protein is CASSESTPGFTLHF. The CDR3 DNA sequence: TGTGCCAGCAGTGAATCGACCCCCGGATTCACCCTCCACTTT.

This clonotype was seen a handful of times. The chain links TRBV30 to TRBJ2-3; no firm D call. V lost 3 bases, J lost 9 bases, and 10 bases lay in between. The CDR3 contains 11 residues. Germline CDR1 reads GTSNPN; CDR2 reads SVGIG (reference sequence). CDR3 DNA sequence: TGTGCCTGGAGCGCCCAGGCGACGCAGTATTTT. Its protein is CAWSAQATQYF.

The rearrangement links TRBV20-1 to TRBJ2-3; TRBD2 aligns across 11 bases. The junction had 11 bases not matched to a gene; V was cut back by 5 bases and J by 10 bases. The CDR3 runs to 14 residues. Germline CDR1 is DFQATT and CDR2 is SNEGSKA (reference sequence). The CDR3 is CSALAGGDGVAQYF. CDR3 in DNA: TGCAGTGCTTTAGCGGGAGGGGATGGCGTTGCGCAGTATTTT.

Ten or more counts support this clonotype. The chain links TRBV4-3 to TRBJ2-5, with 7 bases matching TRBD1. Germline trimming cut 1 base from V and 2 bases from J; bases unmatched to any gene: 7. This CDR3 contains 16 residues. CDR1 LGHNA and CDR2 YSLEER come from the germline V gene. CDR3 amino acids: CASSQGYRDRQETQYF. As DNA, the CDR3 is TGCGCCAGCAGCCAAGGCTACCGGGACAGACAAGAGACCCAGTACTTC.

The table lists this clonotype with a few counts. The chain couples TRBV7-2 to TRBJ2-7, with D maybe TRBD2 (6 bases). Germline CDR1 reads SGHTA; CDR2 reads FQGNSA. The CDR3 is made up of 14 amino acids. The V end was cut by 5 bases, the J end by 0 bases, with 11 bases between. The DNA of the CDR3 is TGTGCCAGCAGCGGGGGAGGAACCTCCTACGAGCAGTACTTC. Protein product: CASSGGGTSYEQYF. Drawing the rest from reference TRBV7-2 and TRBJ2-7, the complete variable domain is GAGVSQSPSNKVTEKGKDVELRCDPISGHTALYWYRQSLGQGLEFLIYFQGNSAPDKSGLPSDRFSAERTGGSVSTLTIQRTQQEDSAVYLCASSGGGTSYEQYFGPGTRLTVT.

DNA of the CDR3: TGTGCCAGCAGTGAGGCAGGGGGAACCTACGAGCAGTACTTC. Its translation is CASSEAGGTYEQYF. This chain links TRBV6-1 with TRBJ2-7; 7 nucleotides agree with TRBD1. Germline CDR1 reads MNHNS; CDR2 reads SASEGT. The V gene end was trimmed by 3 bases and the J gene end by 2 bases; junction bases not matched to a gene: 4. The CDR3 runs to 14 residues.

This clonotype was seen more than once but under ten times. This chain joins TRBV28 and TRBJ2-2; 14 nucleotides match TRBD2. This CDR3 region has 16 residues. V was pared by 11 bases and J by 6 bases, with 11 bases of the junction left unmatched. CDR1 MDHEN and CDR2 SYDVKM come from the germline V gene. CDR3 residues: CAALTSGRANAGELFF. The CDR3 bases are TGTGCCGCCCTGACTAGCGGGAGGGCCAATGCCGGGGAGCTGTTTTTT.

This rearrangement joins TRBV20-1 to TRBJ2-6; D gene uncertain. Trimming took off 5 bases at V and 2 bases at J, with 10 bases between the two ends. The CDR3 loop spans 14 amino acids. Germline values: CDR1 DFQATT, CDR2 SNEGSKA (reference sequence). CDR3 residues: CSASNPAGANVLTF. The CDR3 DNA follows: TGCAGTGCTTCAAACCCCGCTGGGGCCAACGTCCTGACTTTC.

This clonotype has just a few counts. V and J are TRBV12-3 or TRBV12-4 and TRBJ1-1, with D maybe TRBD1 (6 bases). Between the trimmed V and J ends, which lost 7 bases and 1 base, there was a span of 16 bases. The CDR3 contains 15 residues. The CDR3 sequence is CASTRDIPANTEAFF. The CDR3 region has the DNA TGTGCCAGCACCCGGGACATCCCGGCGAACACTGAAGCTTTCTTT.